The subject of this entry is one T cell receptor (beta chain). This clonotype was seen a few times. Its antigen specificity is not known. One base away there is no much larger clone; base qualities are not given. The entry originates in a study of blood T cells in healthy people across ages (dated by TCRdb to between 2015 and 2016). Regarding the complete study: In model experiments, template switching captured roughly one uniquely barcoded TCR beta cDNA molecule for every two T cells. The study measured age-related changes in TCR beta repertoire diversity using deep sequencing normalized with unique cDNA molecular identifiers. The donors were split into four age groups: young (average 16 years), middle-aged (over 35), aged (around 67) and long-lived (over 75). To avoid experimental bias, donors of different ages were randomly spread across the sequencing lanes. Using the same blood draw, the study looked at two additional independent replicas of 1 million unique cDNA reads for two donors, one aged 18 to 30 and the other aged 80 or older.

Receptor libraries were prepared by 5' RACE. The sample was run on an Illumina HiSeq 2500. The second PCR ran for about 7 to 11 cycles and used a J-beta primer mix along with a sample-barcoded 5' primer. Each TCR beta cDNA molecule received a unique molecular identifier from a template-switch 5' adaptor carrying 12 random nucleotides. Each sample yielded at least 2.5 million CDR3-containing paired-end reads. First-strand cDNA synthesis was performed from all RNA using the Mint cDNA synthesis kit, with priming by a TRBC-specific oligonucleotide. Following uracil-DNA glycosylase treatment, all cDNA underwent a first 18-cycle PCR with the universal primers M1SS and BC2_uni_R. Per the authors' processing: For normalization, 1 million high-quality reads, each with a distinct molecular identifier, were randomly selected from each sample. Instead of being binned into consensus sequences, reads with shared molecular identifiers were discarded. MiTCR, with a Q25 quality threshold and the strictest error-elimination algorithm, was used for CDR3 identification, clonotype clustering and error correction. A nonparametric unseen species model with Euler transformation was used to estimate lower-bound total TCR beta diversity. TCRdb reanalyzed the raw reads on its own, using fastp at Q25 for trimming and MiXCR for clone calling, and kept in-frame beta chains. Entries that share a CDR3 protein sequence are merged under the most common genes and DNA. TCRdb, not the original authors, processed these V and J calls. Present in this sample are under 1 million distinct CDR3 sequences, 44% of which were seen just once. The top ten clonotypes cover 15% to 25% of the sample.

The donors were 40 or so Caucasian individuals from Russia, aged roughly 6 to 100 years, who were systemically healthy. Approximately 10 milliliters of peripheral blood were collected from each donor into EDTA-treated Vacutainer tubes. Ficoll-Paque density-gradient centrifugation was used to isolate PBMCs, with at least 6.5 million obtained per sample. Trizol reagent was used to extract total RNA from the PBMCs, yielding at least 6 micrograms per sample. Naive CD45RAhigh/CD27high T cell percentages were measured by flow cytometry on a PBMC aliquot from every donor. The full study reports these points: Observed TCR beta diversity correlated strongly with the percentage of naive T cells measured by flow cytometry. Because profiling used bulk unsorted PBMCs, naive and antigen-experienced compartments could not be compared conclusively. The long-lived group showed more naive CD4+ T cells, fewer expanded clones and increased TCR diversity than the aged group, suggesting age selection. As age increased, observed TCR beta diversity per million T cells dropped in a roughly linear way, and a significant reduction was already evident by age 40. Estimates of total diversity based on one million sequenced T cells were regarded as lower bounds and as underestimates. Donor CMV infection status was unknown, potentially confounding age-related changes in expanded clonotypes.

The CDR3 numbers 15 residues from cysteine through phenylalanine. This entry keeps only the CDR3 DNA: 45 bases, framed from base 1. In the germline V gene, CDR1 corresponds to SQVTM and CDR2 to ANQGSEA. The germline V end is reduced by 6 bases and the J end by 1 base; junction bases left unmatched: 11. The sequenced sample consisted of blood. The V and J segments used are TRBV29-1 and TRBJ2-7; TRBD1 aligns with 8 central bases. This clonotype was sampled from a man between 60 and 75 years old in good health. The nucleotide sequence reads as follows: TGCAGCGTACCTAAAGGGACAGGACCTTCCTACGAGCAGTACTTC. Its translation is CSVPKGTGPSYEQYF.